Listed below are T cell receptor beta chains from one sample, sequenced in a study of T-cell memory formation after mild COVID-19. TCRdb reprocessed the 5' RACE reads with MiXCR, giving one entry per CDR3 protein. The sample includes hundreds of thousands of distinct CDR3 sequences, approximately 19% of them seen just once. Input material: PBMCs or a T cell subset sorted from them (not recorded which). Every receptor here comes from a man between 18 and 35 years old who had mild COVID-19 (a few samples of this study predate the infection). Cell type and time point are not known. Both conserved end residues are part of each CDR3. Each record gives: CDR3 protein, V gene, J gene, clone size. Where a row states a size, it is once, few, many or the class of an expanded clone; other rows omit it.

CDR3aa: CASSFTGGQANYGYTF
v_gene: TRBV7-2
j_gene: TRBJ1-2
abundance: few

CDR3aa: CASSSWSGLYEQYF
v_gene: TRBV7-9
j_gene: TRBJ2-7
abundance: NA

CDR3aa: CASSPDRGGGNTEAFF
v_gene: TRBV12-3/TRBV12-4
j_gene: TRBJ1-1
abundance: few

CDR3aa: CASSQDRAGLSYNEQFF
v_gene: TRBV4-3
j_gene: TRBJ2-1
abundance: few

CDR3aa: CVAAARQTMNTEAFF
v_gene: TRBV6-5
j_gene: TRBJ1-1
abundance: NA

CDR3aa: CASSGSLRDRVPGELFF
v_gene: TRBV5-1
j_gene: TRBJ2-2
abundance: few

CDR3aa: CASSPDNNEQFF
v_gene: TRBV7-9
j_gene: TRBJ2-1
abundance: many

CDR3aa: CASSPRTENYGYTF
v_gene: TRBV6-5
j_gene: TRBJ1-2
abundance: few

CDR3aa: CSVVGRVSYNEQFF
v_gene: TRBV29-1
j_gene: TRBJ2-1
abundance: NA

CDR3aa: CASSQTRGLITGELFF
v_gene: TRBV5-5
j_gene: TRBJ2-2
abundance: few

CDR3aa: CSACYGLSNEQFF
v_gene: TRBV20-1
j_gene: TRBJ2-1
abundance: NA

CDR3aa: CASSQEWDRGPQYF
v_gene: TRBV4-1
j_gene: TRBJ2-5
abundance: NA

CDR3aa: CSVIQGESGYTF
v_gene: TRBV29-1
j_gene: TRBJ1-2
abundance: few

CDR3aa: CASKDPAKNIQYF
v_gene: TRBV10-2
j_gene: TRBJ2-4
abundance: few

CDR3aa: CASSGFTGTSGYASTDTQYF
v_gene: TRBV18
j_gene: TRBJ2-3
abundance: NA

CDR3aa: CASSLTGQPNQPQHF
v_gene: TRBV5-1
j_gene: TRBJ1-5
abundance: few

CDR3aa: CASRWGSYNEQFF
v_gene: TRBV6-5
j_gene: TRBJ2-1
abundance: many

CDR3aa: CASGRDRVFSPLHF
v_gene: TRBV6-5
j_gene: TRBJ1-6
abundance: NA

CDR3aa: CASLRDGYEQYF
v_gene: TRBV5-6
j_gene: TRBJ2-7
abundance: NA

CDR3aa: CASSQRGAGGNEQFF
v_gene: TRBV4-3
j_gene: TRBJ2-1
abundance: few

CDR3aa: CASSPLRSGGGETQYF
v_gene: TRBV12-3/TRBV12-4
j_gene: TRBJ2-5
abundance: NA

CDR3aa: CASSADRAGELFF
v_gene: TRBV12-3/TRBV12-4
j_gene: TRBJ2-2
abundance: NA

CDR3aa: CASRDRPLKAFF
v_gene: TRBV7-2
j_gene: TRBJ1-1
abundance: few

CDR3aa: CASSSRDGNEKLFF
v_gene: TRBV12-3/TRBV12-4
j_gene: TRBJ1-4
abundance: NA

CDR3aa: CASSVGLAGADTQYF
v_gene: TRBV9
j_gene: TRBJ2-3
abundance: NA

CDR3aa: CASSLPGAGTGELFF
v_gene: TRBV12-3/TRBV12-4
j_gene: TRBJ2-2
abundance: few

CDR3aa: CASSLGIHTDTQYF
v_gene: TRBV7-2
j_gene: TRBJ2-3
abundance: few

CDR3aa: CASSLTGFNQPQHF
v_gene: TRBV5-1
j_gene: TRBJ1-5
abundance: few

CDR3aa: CASSSGQHQETQYF
v_gene: TRBV7-2
j_gene: TRBJ2-5
abundance: few

CDR3aa: CAPGVPGKGQPQHF
v_gene: TRBV6-4
j_gene: TRBJ1-5
abundance: NA

CDR3aa: CAISHFGQAISSYGYTF
v_gene: TRBV10-3
j_gene: TRBJ1-2
abundance: NA

CDR3aa: CASSSGTNTGELFF
v_gene: TRBV7-6
j_gene: TRBJ2-2
abundance: many

CDR3aa: CASSDQGKGTNTEAFF
v_gene: TRBV6-1
j_gene: TRBJ1-1
abundance: NA

CDR3aa: CASSLGRSGELFF
v_gene: TRBV7-2
j_gene: TRBJ2-2
abundance: few

CDR3aa: CASSPDRGWSNQPQHF
v_gene: TRBV18
j_gene: TRBJ1-5
abundance: NA

CDR3aa: CASSLVSASSYNEQFF
v_gene: TRBV7-9
j_gene: TRBJ2-1
abundance: few

CDR3aa: CASSSGGGMFVNEQFF
v_gene: TRBV6-5
j_gene: TRBJ2-1
abundance: many

CDR3aa: CASSYRGRAAYEQYF
v_gene: TRBV11-1
j_gene: TRBJ2-7
abundance: few

CDR3aa: CSASGTGHANIHF
v_gene: TRBV20-1
j_gene: TRBJ2-7
abundance: few

CDR3aa: CASRSRAGTSEQYF
v_gene: TRBV12-3/TRBV12-4
j_gene: TRBJ2-7
abundance: few

CDR3aa: CASSAGLTANTGELFF
v_gene: TRBV6-6
j_gene: TRBJ2-2
abundance: few

CDR3aa: CASSSSGGEQFF
v_gene: TRBV7-9
j_gene: TRBJ2-1
abundance: NA

CDR3aa: CASSQRAGIQDTQYF
v_gene: TRBV4-1
j_gene: TRBJ2-3
abundance: NA

CDR3aa: CASSPDPHSGNTIYF
v_gene: TRBV5-5
j_gene: TRBJ1-3
abundance: many

CDR3aa: CASTPSGFSEAFF
v_gene: TRBV7-2
j_gene: TRBJ1-1
abundance: few

CDR3aa: CASKDRGPNTEAFF
v_gene: TRBV4-1
j_gene: TRBJ1-1
abundance: few

CDR3aa: CASSHLGSNTEAFF
v_gene: TRBV4-3
j_gene: TRBJ1-1
abundance: NA

CDR3aa: CASSPRQGRGDEKLFF
v_gene: TRBV4-1
j_gene: TRBJ1-4
abundance: NA

CDR3aa: CASSQETGQGAYEQYF
v_gene: TRBV4-1
j_gene: TRBJ2-7
abundance: NA

CDR3aa: CASIAGPQETQYF
v_gene: TRBV7-2
j_gene: TRBJ2-5
abundance: NA